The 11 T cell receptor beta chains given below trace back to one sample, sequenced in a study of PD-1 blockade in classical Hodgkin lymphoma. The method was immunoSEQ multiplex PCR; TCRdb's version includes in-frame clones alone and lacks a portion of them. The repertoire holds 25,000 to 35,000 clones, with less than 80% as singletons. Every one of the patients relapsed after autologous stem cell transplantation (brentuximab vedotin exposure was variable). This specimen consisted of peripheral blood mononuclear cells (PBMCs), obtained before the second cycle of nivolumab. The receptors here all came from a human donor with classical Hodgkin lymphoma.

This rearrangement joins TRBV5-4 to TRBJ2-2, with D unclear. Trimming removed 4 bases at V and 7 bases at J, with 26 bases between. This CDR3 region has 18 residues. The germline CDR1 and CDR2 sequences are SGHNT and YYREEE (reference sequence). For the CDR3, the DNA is TGTGCCAGCAGCGTTGACATGCCCCAACTCTCCCTGGACGGGGAGCTGTTTTTT. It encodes CASSVDMPQLSLDGELFF.

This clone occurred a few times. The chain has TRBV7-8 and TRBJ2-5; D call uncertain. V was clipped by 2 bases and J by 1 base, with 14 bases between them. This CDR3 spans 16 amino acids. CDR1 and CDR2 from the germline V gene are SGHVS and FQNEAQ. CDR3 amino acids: CASSLNRPDSQETQYF. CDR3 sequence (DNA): TGTGCCAGCAGCTTAAACCGGCCGGATTCCCAAGAGACCCAGTACTTC.

CDR3 DNA sequence: TGTGCCAGCAGTTACACTAATGAAAAACTGTTTTTT. Translation: CASSYTNEKLFF. The chain combines TRBV6-6 with TRBJ1-4; no reliable D call. V lost 2 bases and J 2 bases, leaving 0 bases between the germline ends. The CDR3 has 12 amino acids. Germline lookup yields CDR1 MNHNY and CDR2 SVGAGI (reference sequence).

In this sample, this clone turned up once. The CDR3 is CATRGGYYGYTF. The CDR3 DNA follows: TGTGCCACCCGGGGCGGCTACTATGGCTACACCTTC. The chain has TRBV27 and TRBJ1-2; D perhaps matches TRBD1 (5 bases). The germline CDR1 and CDR2 sequences are MNHEY and SMNVEV (reference sequence). CDR3 size: 12 residues. Deletions cut 10 bases from V and 3 bases from J, with 12 bases between.

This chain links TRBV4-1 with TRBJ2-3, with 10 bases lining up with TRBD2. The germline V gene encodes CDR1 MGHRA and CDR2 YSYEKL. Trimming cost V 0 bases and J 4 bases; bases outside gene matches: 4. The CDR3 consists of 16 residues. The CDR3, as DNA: TGCGCCAGCAGCCAAGAACGCAGCGGGGGGGCAGATACGCAGTATTTT. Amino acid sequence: CASSQERSGGADTQYF.

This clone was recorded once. The CDR3 DNA is TGCGCCAGCAGCCCGAGCTGGCAGGGGAAGTCCTACGAGCAGTACTTC. It codes for CASSPSWQGKSYEQYF. The rearrangement links TRBV4-3 to TRBJ2-7; D might be TRBD1 (6 bases). This CDR3 is built from 16 residues. Germline V gene lookup returns CDR1 LGHNA and CDR2 YSLEER. Trimming shortened V by 4 bases and J by 1 base, and 17 bases separated the two germline ends.

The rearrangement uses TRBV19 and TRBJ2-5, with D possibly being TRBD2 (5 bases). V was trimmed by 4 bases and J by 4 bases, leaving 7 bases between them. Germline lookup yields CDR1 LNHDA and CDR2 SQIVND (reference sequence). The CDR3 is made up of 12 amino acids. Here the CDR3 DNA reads TGTGCCAGTAGTACCGGAGGAGAGACCCAGTACTTC. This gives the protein CASSTGGETQYF. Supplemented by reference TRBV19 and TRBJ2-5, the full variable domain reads DGGITQSPKYLFRKEGQNVTLSCEQNLNHDAMYWYRQDPGQGLRLIYYSQIVNDFQKGDIAEGYSVSREKKESFPLTVTSAQKNPTAFYLCASSTGGETQYFGPGTRLLVL.

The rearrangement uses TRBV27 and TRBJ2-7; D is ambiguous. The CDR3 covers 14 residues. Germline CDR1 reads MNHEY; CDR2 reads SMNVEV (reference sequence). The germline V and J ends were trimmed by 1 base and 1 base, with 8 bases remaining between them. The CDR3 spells CASSLYGGSYEQYF. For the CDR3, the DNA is TGTGCCAGCAGTTTATATGGTGGTTCCTACGAGCAGTACTTC.

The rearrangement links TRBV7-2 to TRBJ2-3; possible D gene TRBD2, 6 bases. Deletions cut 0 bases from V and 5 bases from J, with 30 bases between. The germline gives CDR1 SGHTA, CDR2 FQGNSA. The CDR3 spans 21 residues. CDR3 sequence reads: CASSLAFSKFGGFLRVDTQYF. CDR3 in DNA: TGTGCCAGCAGCTTAGCGTTTTCTAAGTTTGGGGGGTTCCTGAGGGTAGATACGCAGTATTTT.

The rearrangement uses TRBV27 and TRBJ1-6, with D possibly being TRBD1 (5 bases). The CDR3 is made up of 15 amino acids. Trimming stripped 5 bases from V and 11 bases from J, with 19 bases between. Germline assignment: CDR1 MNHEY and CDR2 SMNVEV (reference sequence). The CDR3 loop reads CASSPPGRLLAPLHF. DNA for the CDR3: TGTGCCAGCAGTCCCCCAGGGAGGTTGTTGGCACCCCTCCACTTT.

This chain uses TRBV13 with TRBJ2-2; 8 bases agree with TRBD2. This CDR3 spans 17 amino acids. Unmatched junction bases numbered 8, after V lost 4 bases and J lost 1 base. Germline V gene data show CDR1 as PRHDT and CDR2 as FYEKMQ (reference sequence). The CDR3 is CASSSYLGGVNTGELFF. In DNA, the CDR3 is TGTGCCAGCAGCTCATACCTCGGGGGGGTGAACACCGGGGAGCTGTTTTTT.